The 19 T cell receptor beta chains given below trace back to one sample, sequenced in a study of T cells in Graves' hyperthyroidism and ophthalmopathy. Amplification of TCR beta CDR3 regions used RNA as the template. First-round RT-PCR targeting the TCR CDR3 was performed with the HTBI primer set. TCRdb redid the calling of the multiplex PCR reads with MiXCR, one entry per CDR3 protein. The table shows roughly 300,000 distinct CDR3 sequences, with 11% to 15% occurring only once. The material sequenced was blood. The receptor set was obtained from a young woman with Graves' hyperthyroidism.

The CDR3 sequence: CASSLREGSGELFF. The CDR3 DNA reads TGTGCCAGCAGCTTACGTGAAGGGTCCGGGGAGCTGTTTTTT. This chain connects TRBV11-3 to TRBJ2-2; no clear D gene. The germline V and J ends were trimmed by 2 bases and 6 bases, with 10 bases remaining between them. CDR1 SGHNT and CDR2 YENEEA come from the germline V gene. This CDR3 has 14 residues.

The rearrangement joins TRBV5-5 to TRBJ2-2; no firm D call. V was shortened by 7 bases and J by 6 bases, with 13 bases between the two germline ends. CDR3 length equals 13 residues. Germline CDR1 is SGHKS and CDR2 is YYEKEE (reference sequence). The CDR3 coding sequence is TGTGCCAGCGAGTCCGTGAAGTCCGGGGAGCTGTTTTTT. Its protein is CASESVKSGELFF.

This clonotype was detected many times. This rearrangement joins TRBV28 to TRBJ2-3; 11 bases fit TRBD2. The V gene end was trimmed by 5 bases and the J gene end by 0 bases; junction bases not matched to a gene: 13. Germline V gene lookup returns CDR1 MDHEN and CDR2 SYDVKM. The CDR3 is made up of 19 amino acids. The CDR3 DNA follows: TGTGCCAGCAGTGCAGGTCCACTAGCGGGAGCGTTGAGCACAGATACGCAGTATTTT. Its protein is CASSAGPLAGALSTDTQYF.

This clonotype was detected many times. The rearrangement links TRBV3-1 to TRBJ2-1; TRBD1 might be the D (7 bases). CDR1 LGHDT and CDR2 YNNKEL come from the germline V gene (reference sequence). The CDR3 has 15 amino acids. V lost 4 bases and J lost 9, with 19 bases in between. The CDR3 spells CASSLPQGGRGEQFF. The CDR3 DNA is TGTGCCAGCAGCCTCCCTCAGGGGGGTCGGGGTGAGCAGTTCTTC.

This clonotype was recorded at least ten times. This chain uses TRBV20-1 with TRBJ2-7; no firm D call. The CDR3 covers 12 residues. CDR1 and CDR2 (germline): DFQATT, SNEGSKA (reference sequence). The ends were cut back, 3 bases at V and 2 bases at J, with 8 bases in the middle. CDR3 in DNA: TGCAGTGCTAGTCCATTAGCCTACGAGCAGTACTTC. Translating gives CSASPLAYEQYF.

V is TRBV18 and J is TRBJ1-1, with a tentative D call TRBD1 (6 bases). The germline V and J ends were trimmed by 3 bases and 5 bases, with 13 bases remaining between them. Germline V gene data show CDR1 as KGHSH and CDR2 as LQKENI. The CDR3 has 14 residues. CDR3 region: CASSPGGGRTEAFF. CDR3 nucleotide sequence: TGTGCCAGCTCACCGGGCGGGGGGCGGACTGAAGCTTTCTTT.

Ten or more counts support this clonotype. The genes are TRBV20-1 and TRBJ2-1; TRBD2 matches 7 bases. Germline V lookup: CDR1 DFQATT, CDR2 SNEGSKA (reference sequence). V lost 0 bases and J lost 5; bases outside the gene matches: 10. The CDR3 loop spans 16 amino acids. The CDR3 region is CSARDVGLVADNEQFF. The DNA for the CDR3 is TGCAGTGCTAGAGATGTTGGACTAGTCGCAGACAATGAGCAGTTCTTC.

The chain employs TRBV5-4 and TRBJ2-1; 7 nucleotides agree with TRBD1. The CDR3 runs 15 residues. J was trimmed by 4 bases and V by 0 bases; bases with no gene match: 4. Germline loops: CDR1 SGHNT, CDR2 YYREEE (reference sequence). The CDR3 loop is CASSLDRGNYNEQFF. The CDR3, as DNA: TGTGCCAGCAGCTTGGACAGGGGAAATTACAATGAGCAGTTCTTC.

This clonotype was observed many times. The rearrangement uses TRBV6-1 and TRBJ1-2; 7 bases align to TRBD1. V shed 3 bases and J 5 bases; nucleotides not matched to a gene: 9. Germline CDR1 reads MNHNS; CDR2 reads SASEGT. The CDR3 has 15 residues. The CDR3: CASSDVDRDRYGYTF. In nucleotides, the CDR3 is TGTGCCAGCAGTGATGTAGACAGGGATAGGTATGGCTACACCTTC.

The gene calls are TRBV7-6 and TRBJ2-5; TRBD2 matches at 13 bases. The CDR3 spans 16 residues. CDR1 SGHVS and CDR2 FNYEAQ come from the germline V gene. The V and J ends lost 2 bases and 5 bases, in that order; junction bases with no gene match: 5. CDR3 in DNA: TGTGCCAGCAGCTTATCGGGACTAGCGGGAAGGGAGACCCAGTACTTC. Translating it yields CASSLSGLAGRETQYF.

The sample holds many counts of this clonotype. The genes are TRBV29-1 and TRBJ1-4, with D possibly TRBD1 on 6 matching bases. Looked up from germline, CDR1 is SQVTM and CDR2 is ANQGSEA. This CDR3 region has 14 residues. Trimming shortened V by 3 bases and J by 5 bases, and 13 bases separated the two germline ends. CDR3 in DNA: TGCAGCGTTGATCCAGCAGGGGAAAATGAAAAACTGTTTTTT. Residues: CSVDPAGENEKLFF.

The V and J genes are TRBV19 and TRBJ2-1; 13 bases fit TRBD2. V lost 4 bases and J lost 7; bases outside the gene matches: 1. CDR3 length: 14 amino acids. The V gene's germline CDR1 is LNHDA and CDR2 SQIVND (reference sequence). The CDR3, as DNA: TGTGCCAGTAGTACGACTAGCGGGGGGAATGAGCAGTTCTTC. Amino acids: CASSTTSGGNEQFF.

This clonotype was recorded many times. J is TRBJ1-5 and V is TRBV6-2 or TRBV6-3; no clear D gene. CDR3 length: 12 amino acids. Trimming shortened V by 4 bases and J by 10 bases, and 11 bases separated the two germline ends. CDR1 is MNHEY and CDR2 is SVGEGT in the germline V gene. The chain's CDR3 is CASSFPIAPQHF. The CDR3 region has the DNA TGTGCCAGCAGTTTCCCTATCGCCCCCCAGCATTTT.

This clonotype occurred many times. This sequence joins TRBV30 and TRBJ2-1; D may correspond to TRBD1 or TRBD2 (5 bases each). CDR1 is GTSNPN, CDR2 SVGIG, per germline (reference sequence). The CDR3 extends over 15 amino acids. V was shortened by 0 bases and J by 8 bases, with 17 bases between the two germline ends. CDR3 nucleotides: TGTGCCTGGAGTGTAAGGGACCCCAACACGGATGAGCAGTTCTTC. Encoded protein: CAWSVRDPNTDEQFF.

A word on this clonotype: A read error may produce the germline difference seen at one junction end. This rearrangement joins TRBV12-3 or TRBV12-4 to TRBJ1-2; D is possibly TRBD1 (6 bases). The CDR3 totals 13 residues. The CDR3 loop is CASSPPGGDGFTF. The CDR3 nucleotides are TGTGCCAGCAGCCCACCGGGGGGCGATGGCTTCACCTTC.

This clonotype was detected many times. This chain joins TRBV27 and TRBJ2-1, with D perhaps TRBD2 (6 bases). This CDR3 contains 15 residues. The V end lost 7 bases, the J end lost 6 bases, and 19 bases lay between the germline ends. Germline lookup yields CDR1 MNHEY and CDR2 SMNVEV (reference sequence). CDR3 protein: CASTRSSGAGNEQFF. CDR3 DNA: TGTGCCAGCACCCGAAGTTCGGGAGCGGGCAATGAGCAGTTCTTC.

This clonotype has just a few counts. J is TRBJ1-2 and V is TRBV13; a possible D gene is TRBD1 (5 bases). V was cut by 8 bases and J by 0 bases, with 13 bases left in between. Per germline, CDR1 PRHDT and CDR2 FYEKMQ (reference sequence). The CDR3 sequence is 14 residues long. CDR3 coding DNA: TGTGCCAGCCGCCCGGCGGGGGCTAACTATGGCTACACCTTC. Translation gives CASRPAGANYGYTF. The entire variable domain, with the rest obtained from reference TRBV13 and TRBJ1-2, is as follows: AAGVIQSPRHLIKEKRETATLKCYPIPRHDTVYWYQQGPGQDPQFLISFYEKMQSDKGSIPDRFSAQQFSDYHSELNMSSLELGDSALYFCASRPAGANYGYTFGSGTRLTVV.

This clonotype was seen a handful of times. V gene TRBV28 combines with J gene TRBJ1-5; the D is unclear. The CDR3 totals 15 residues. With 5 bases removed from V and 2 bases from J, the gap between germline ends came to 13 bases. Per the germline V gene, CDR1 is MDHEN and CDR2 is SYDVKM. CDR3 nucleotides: TGTGCCAGCAGTCCGCGCTTTGGGGGCAATCAGCCCCAGCATTTT. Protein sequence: CASSPRFGGNQPQHF.

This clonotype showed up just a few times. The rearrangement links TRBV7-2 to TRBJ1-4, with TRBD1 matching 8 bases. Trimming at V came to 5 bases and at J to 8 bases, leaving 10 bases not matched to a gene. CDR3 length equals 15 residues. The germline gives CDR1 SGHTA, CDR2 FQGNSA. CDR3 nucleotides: TGTGCCAGCAGCCTAAGACAGGGGATTATGGAAAAACTGTTTTTT. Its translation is CASSLRQGIMEKLFF.